Listed below are T cell receptor beta chains from one sample, sequenced in a study of shared clonotypes between healthy human individuals. Only in-frame clones appear in the TCRdb table, and some are missing; sequencing was by immunoSEQ multiplex PCR. This repertoire shows roughly 1,000,000 clones, approximately 80% found once; its top ten account for roughly 0.61%. Input material: memory CD4+ T cells from PBMCs. Every receptor here comes from a man between 18 and 35 years old in good health. Some clones in this sample may be carry-over from other donors' samples. Each CDR3 is given with its conserved first and last residue. The order of the fields is D gene, clone size, V gene, J gene, CDR3 DNA, CDR3 protein. A D gene is named only where the DNA matches it firmly. Clone size is not always given. Where it is, it says once, few, many or a class for expanded clones.

d_call: TRBD2
clone_size: -
v_call: TRBV7-2
j_call: TRBJ2-2
cdr3_nt: TGTGCCAGCAGCTTACGCGGGAGAAGGACCGGGGAGCTGTTTTTT
cdr3_aa: CASSLRGRRTGELFF

d_call: -
clone_size: -
v_call: TRBV18
j_call: TRBJ2-7
cdr3_nt: TGTGCCAGCTCACCAGGTGGCGGGTATACTGGGTGGGCCTACGAGCAGTACTTC
cdr3_aa: CASSPGGGYTGWAYEQYF

d_call: -
clone_size: -
v_call: TRBV30
j_call: TRBJ2-6
cdr3_nt: TGTGCCTGGAGTGTACTAAGGTCCAGCTCTGGGGCCAACGTCCTGACTTTC
cdr3_aa: CAWSVLRSSSGANVLTF

d_call: TRBD2
clone_size: -
v_call: TRBV18
j_call: TRBJ2-2
cdr3_nt: TGTGCCAGCTCACCACGAACGTCCAGCGGGACGAACACCGGGGAGCTGTTTTTT
cdr3_aa: CASSPRTSSGTNTGELFF

d_call: -
clone_size: many
v_call: TRBV6-6
j_call: TRBJ2-7
cdr3_nt: TGTGCCAGCAACCGGCCTTCCGGGGACTACGAGCAGTACTTC
cdr3_aa: CASNRPSGDYEQYF

d_call: -
clone_size: -
v_call: TRBV5-1
j_call: TRBJ1-1
cdr3_nt: TGCGCCAGCAGCTTTCCGAAGGGGGGGATGAACACTGAAGCTTTCTTT
cdr3_aa: CASSFPKGGMNTEAFF

d_call: TRBD1
clone_size: -
v_call: TRBV4-1
j_call: TRBJ1-3
cdr3_nt: TGCGCCAGCAGCCGAGGACAGGGAAGGGCAAACACCATATATTTT
cdr3_aa: CASSRGQGRANTIYF

d_call: -
clone_size: few
v_call: TRBV7-2
j_call: TRBJ2-7
cdr3_nt: TGTGCCAGCAGAAACCCAACTACCTGGGGAGACGAGCAGTACTTC
cdr3_aa: CASRNPTTWGDEQYF

d_call: -
clone_size: few
v_call: TRBV28
j_call: TRBJ1-2
cdr3_nt: TGTGCCAGCAGCTACGAGACAGACAACTATGGCTACACCTTC
cdr3_aa: CASSYETDNYGYTF

d_call: -
clone_size: -
v_call: TRBV5-6
j_call: TRBJ2-7
cdr3_nt: TGTGCCAGCAGCTTGATACAGGGAGCCTACGAGCAGTACTTC
cdr3_aa: CASSLIQGAYEQYF

d_call: -
clone_size: -
v_call: TRBV30
j_call: TRBJ2-3
cdr3_nt: TGTGCCTGGAGGCCCCCTGGCGGCACAGATACGCAGTATTTT
cdr3_aa: CAWRPPGGTDTQYF

d_call: TRBD2
clone_size: -
v_call: TRBV27
j_call: TRBJ2-2
cdr3_nt: TGTGCCAGCACCGGACTAGCTTCGAACACCGGGGAGCTGTTTTTT
cdr3_aa: CASTGLASNTGELFF

d_call: TRBD2
clone_size: once
v_call: TRBV15
j_call: TRBJ2-7
cdr3_nt: TGTGCCACCAGCAGAGATCAGGAGTGGTGGGAGGGAACCTACGAGCAGTACTTC
cdr3_aa: CATSRDQEWWEGTYEQYF

d_call: -
clone_size: -
v_call: TRBV7-5
j_call: TRBJ1-2
cdr3_nt: TGTGTCAGAACCCCAGACTCGGGGGAGGGCCGTCCACCTAACTATGGCTACACCTTC
cdr3_aa: CVRTPDSGEGRPPNYGYTF

d_call: -
clone_size: -
v_call: TRBV5-1
j_call: TRBJ1-2
cdr3_nt: TGCGCCAGCAGCCAACAGGGTAGAGGCTACACCTTC
cdr3_aa: CASSQQGRGYTF

d_call: TRBD1
clone_size: -
v_call: TRBV10-3
j_call: TRBJ1-2
cdr3_nt: TGTGCCATCAGGGGGGACAGGGAGGGTGGCTACACCTTC
cdr3_aa: CAIRGDREGGYTF

d_call: -
clone_size: once
v_call: TRBV5-1
j_call: TRBJ1-1
cdr3_nt: TGCGCCAGCAGCGAACGGGCGGGGGTCGGCACTGAAGCTTTCTTT
cdr3_aa: CASSERAGVGTEAFF

d_call: -
clone_size: -
v_call: TRBV5-1
j_call: TRBJ1-3
cdr3_nt: TGCGCCAGCAGCTTGGCCGTCGGCTCTGGAAACACCATATATTTT
cdr3_aa: CASSLAVGSGNTIYF

d_call: -
clone_size: -
v_call: TRBV28
j_call: TRBJ2-7
cdr3_nt: TGTGCCAGCAGGCCCACGGAGGGGGCATCGTACGAGCAGTACTTC
cdr3_aa: CASRPTEGASYEQYF

d_call: TRBD1
clone_size: -
v_call: TRBV5-1
j_call: TRBJ2-7
cdr3_nt: TGCGCCAGCAGCTTGTTGGGCCCCGACAGGGGCGAGCAGTACTTC
cdr3_aa: CASSLLGPDRGEQYF

d_call: -
clone_size: once
v_call: TRBV29-1
j_call: TRBJ1-2
cdr3_nt: TGCAGCGTTGCGTGGACAGATAACTATGGCTACACCTTC
cdr3_aa: CSVAWTDNYGYTF

d_call: -
clone_size: -
v_call: TRBV4-2
j_call: TRBJ2-4
cdr3_nt: TGTGCCAGCCGCCCTGGTTCAGCGGACATTCAGTACTTC
cdr3_aa: CASRPGSADIQYF

d_call: -
clone_size: -
v_call: TRBV18
j_call: TRBJ2-3
cdr3_nt: TGTGCCAGCTCACCCGGGCACAACGCTCCAGATACGCAGTATTTT
cdr3_aa: CASSPGHNAPDTQYF

d_call: -
clone_size: -
v_call: TRBV30
j_call: TRBJ2-1
cdr3_nt: TGTGCCTGGACCGGACGGAATGAGCAGTTCTTC
cdr3_aa: CAWTGRNEQFF

d_call: TRBD1
clone_size: -
v_call: TRBV5-4
j_call: TRBJ1-5
cdr3_nt: TGTGCCAGCAGCTTAGGGACAGGGCGCGGACAGCCCCAGCATTTT
cdr3_aa: CASSLGTGRGQPQHF

d_call: TRBD2
clone_size: -
v_call: TRBV11-3
j_call: TRBJ2-2
cdr3_nt: TGTGCCAGCAGCCCCGGGGGGTGGAGCCGGGACACCGGGGAGCTGTTTTTT
cdr3_aa: CASSPGGWSRDTGELFF

d_call: -
clone_size: -
v_call: TRBV27
j_call: TRBJ2-2
cdr3_nt: TGTGCCAGCAGTTCCCCCTTTAATACAGCTGTCGGGGAGCTGTTTTTT
cdr3_aa: CASSSPFNTAVGELFF